Sequencing of this T cell receptor (beta chain) was carried out in a study of cytomegalovirus exposure and HLA in healthy donors. Study-wide results and caveats: The dataset shows that most TCR sequences were rare, while some public TCRs occurred in many donors.

The CDR3 runs 14 residues. Germline CDR1 is KGHSH and CDR2 is LQKENI. V shed 3 bases and J 4 bases; nucleotides not matched to a gene: 4. The method was immunoSEQ multiplex PCR; TCRdb's version includes in-frame clones alone and lacks a portion of them. Among around 150,000 clones listed, more than 75% were seen once. Points on this clone: Its antigen is as yet unknown.

This TCR was recovered from a man between 18 and 35 years old in good health and CMV-seronegative. The V call is TRBV18, the J call TRBJ2-7; TRBD1 aligns across 9 bases. Sequences were obtained from PBMCs. This CDR3 is CASSPSGQGYEQYV. CDR3 bases: TGTGCCAGCTCACCCTCGGGACAGGGTTACGAGCAGTACGTC.